This T cell receptor (beta chain) was recovered during a study of early stage breast cancer tumors. Study-wide context: Roughly 9.6-fold was the mean read coverage per sample.

The CDR3 runs to 14 residues. V was trimmed by 3 bases and J by 5 bases, leaving 13 bases between them. Per the germline V gene, CDR1 is SGHTA and CDR2 is FQGNSA. Some clones are missing from TCRdb's copy, which holds only in-frame ones; the method was immunoSEQ multiplex PCR. The sample has around 31,000 clones, roughly 80% seen once. Concerning this clone itself: Its cognate antigen is unknown.

Study outcomes and limitations: Compared with adjacent normal breast tissue, tumors showed around 2.7-fold greater T cell density and higher clonality.

The TCR originated in a person aged 40 to 49 with breast cancer. J is TRBJ2-5 and V is TRBV7-2; D unclear. Input material: blood. CDR3 sequence: CASSFTFEGETQYF. In DNA form, the CDR3 reads TGTGCCAGCAGCTTTACTTTCGAAGGGGAGACCCAGTACTTC.